The 23 T cell receptor beta chains reported below all come from one sample, sequenced in a study of response to subunit inactivated influenza vaccine. TCRdb reanalysed the RT-PCR reads using MiXCR and keeps one entry per CDR3 protein. The table lists hundreds of thousands of distinct CDR3 sequences, 9.5% to 13% of them singletons. This material consisted of PBMCs from blood, taken about 40 days after vaccination. Receptors were obtained from a man aged 45 to 65 who received an inactivated influenza vaccine.

This clonotype has at least ten counts. The rearrangement uses TRBV3-1 and TRBJ2-5; D is perhaps TRBD2 (5 bases). CDR3 length: 15 amino acids. Trimming left V 4 bases short and J 1 base short, with 13 bases between. CDR1 and CDR2 from the germline V gene are LGHDT and YNNKEL (reference sequence). CDR3 amino acids: CASSLRGTVQETQYF. For the CDR3, the DNA is TGTGCCAGCAGCCTCCGGGGAACAGTCCAAGAGACCCAGTACTTC.

The genes are TRBV20-1 and TRBJ2-5; D gene ambiguous. The CDR3 spans 13 residues. V lost 5 bases to trimming and J lost 7 bases, with 17 bases between them. Germline V gives CDR1 DFQATT, CDR2 SNEGSKA (reference sequence). This CDR3 is CSAVPGIRGTQYF. For the CDR3, the DNA is TGCAGTGCTGTACCGGGTATCCGTGGGACCCAGTACTTC.

The table lists this clonotype with a few counts. The J gene is TRBJ2-1, the V gene TRBV4-1, with D perhaps matching TRBD1 or TRBD2 (5 bases each). V was shortened by 3 bases and J by 7 bases, with 19 bases between the two germline ends. In germline, CDR1 is MGHRA, CDR2 YSYEKL. This CDR3 spans 16 amino acids. The CDR3 DNA reads TGCGCCAGCAGCCAGGGGACGAGGGCCGCTTGGAATGAGCAGTTCTTC. Translating it yields CASSQGTRAAWNEQFF.

This clonotype was counted between two and nine times. The chain recombines TRBV20-1 with TRBJ2-1, with D perhaps matching TRBD2 (6 bases). Looked up from germline, CDR1 is DFQATT and CDR2 is SNEGSKA (reference sequence). The CDR3 contains 15 residues. V lost 4 bases, J lost 7 bases, and 20 bases lay in between. CDR3 sequence reads: CSATKSGGKVNEQFF. The CDR3 region has the DNA TGCAGTGCTACCAAGTCAGGCGGGAAGGTTAATGAGCAGTTCTTC.

At least ten counts were recorded for this clonotype. V usage is TRBV12-3 or TRBV12-4 and J usage is TRBJ2-3; the match to TRBD2 covers 7 bases. V trimming: 3 bases; J trimming: 0 bases; junction bases outside the gene matches: 9. The CDR3 totals 17 residues. CDR3 DNA sequence: TGTGCCAGCAGTTTGGGACTACAAAACCCTAGCACAGATACGCAGTATTTT. Translation gives CASSLGLQNPSTDTQYF.

This rearrangement joins TRBV3-1 to TRBJ2-4; D may be TRBD1 (5 bases). Germline CDR1 and CDR2: LGHDT and YNNKEL (reference sequence). The ends were cut back, 2 bases at V and 4 bases at J, with 9 bases in the middle. The CDR3 loop spans 14 amino acids. Here the CDR3 DNA reads TGTGCCAGCAGCCAAAAATCAGGGAAAAACATTCAGTACTTC. Protein sequence: CASSQKSGKNIQYF.

This clonotype was observed a few times. This chain connects TRBV2 to TRBJ1-1; D possibly corresponds to TRBD1 (5 bases). V was pared by 6 bases and J by 4 bases, with 9 bases between. Germline V gene data show CDR1 as SNHLY and CDR2 as FYNNEI. This CDR3 has 12 amino acids. In DNA, the CDR3 is TGTGCCAGCAGGAAAGGGGTCACTGAAGCTTTCTTT. Protein: CASRKGVTEAFF.

This chain links TRBV12-3 or TRBV12-4 with TRBJ1-6; D ambiguous. Trimming took 6 bases from V and 7 from J, leaving 13 bases between them. CDR3 length: 14 amino acids. CDR3 in amino acids: CASSTLGNNSPLHF. The DNA of the CDR3 is TGTGCCAGCAGCACCCTTGGGAACAATTCACCCCTCCACTTT.

The chain combines TRBV6-2 or TRBV6-3 with TRBJ2-1; TRBD1 aligns across 10 bases. The J segment lost 2 bases and the V segment lost 0 bases, leaving 1 base of the junction unmatched. Germline assignment: CDR1 MNHEY and CDR2 SVGEGT. There are 16 residues in the CDR3. The CDR3 sequence is CASSYSGTGAYNEQFF. In DNA, the CDR3 is TGTGCCAGCAGTTACTCGGGGACAGGGGCCTACAATGAGCAGTTCTTC.

The chain links TRBV4-3 to TRBJ1-2, with D possibly matching TRBD1 (6 bases). Germline CDR1 is LGHNA and CDR2 is YSLEER. Trimming took off 0 bases at V and 5 bases at J, with 10 bases between the two ends. This CDR3 contains 14 residues. CDR3 nucleotides: TGCGCCAGCAGCCAAGAACAGGGTCCGTATGGCTACACCTTC. Residues: CASSQEQGPYGYTF.

The V gene is TRBV6-2 or TRBV6-3, the J gene TRBJ2-2; no clear D gene. The germline V and J ends were trimmed by 2 bases and 2 bases, with 12 bases remaining between them. This CDR3 region has 16 residues. Germline values: CDR1 MNHEY, CDR2 SVGEGT. CDR3 in amino acids: CASSYTRRVNTGELFF. Written as DNA, the CDR3 is TGTGCCAGCAGTTACACGCGTCGGGTTAACACCGGGGAGCTGTTTTTT.

The gene calls are TRBV5-1 and TRBJ1-3; 10 nucleotides align to TRBD1. CDR3 length equals 14 residues. Losses at the gene ends were 3 bases for V and 6 bases for J; bases not matched to a gene: 3. Germline CDR1 and CDR2: SGHRS and YFSETQ. The CDR3 DNA is TGCGCCAGCAGCTCCGGGACAGGGGAAAACACCATATATTTT. As protein: CASSSGTGENTIYF.

The V call is TRBV3-1, the J call TRBJ2-7; D uncertain. The CDR3 contains 12 residues. The V gene lost 1 base and the J gene lost 5 bases, with 6 bases spanning the gap. Per the germline V gene, CDR1 is LGHDT and CDR2 is YNNKEL (reference sequence). The CDR3 DNA reads TGTGCCAGCAGCCAAGGGAACAACGAGCAGTACTTC. This codes for CASSQGNNEQYF.

This clonotype was detected ten times or more. This sequence joins TRBV5-1 and TRBJ2-1, with D possibly TRBD1 on 5 matching bases. The CDR3 length is 14 residues. Per germline, CDR1 SGHRS and CDR2 YFSETQ. The germline V and J ends were trimmed by 4 bases and 5 bases, with 13 bases remaining between them. CDR3 in amino acids: CASSVRAQDNEQFF. Here the CDR3 DNA reads TGCGCCAGCAGCGTCCGAGCACAGGACAATGAGCAGTTCTTC. The complete variable domain, with remaining parts taken from reference TRBV5-1 and TRBJ2-1, reads KAGVTQTPRYLIKTRGQQVTLSCSPISGHRSVSWYQQTPGQGLQFLFEYFSETQRNKGNFPGRFSGRQFSNSRSEMNVSTLELGDSALYLCASSVRAQDNEQFFGPGTRLTVL.

This clonotype was seen a few times. V is TRBV29-1 and J is TRBJ2-1; 8 bases map to TRBD1. With V trimmed by 6 bases and J by 3 bases, 7 bases remained unmatched. The CDR3 loop spans 14 amino acids. CDR1 and CDR2 (germline): SQVTM, ANQGSEA. Here the CDR3 DNA reads TGCAGCGTCAACGGACAGGGATTCTACAATGAGCAGTTCTTC. This translates into CSVNGQGFYNEQFF.

This clonotype has just a few counts. DNA for the CDR3: TGTGCCAGCACCAAACTAGCCAAAAACATTCAGTACTTC. It is translated as CASTKLAKNIQYF. This chain connects TRBV28 to TRBJ2-4; unclear D gene. CDR3 size: 13 residues. V lost 7 bases to trimming and J lost 0 bases, with 7 bases between them. Germline V lookup: CDR1 MDHEN, CDR2 SYDVKM.

This clonotype was observed many times. Written as DNA, the CDR3 is TGTGCCAGCAGCTTAGGCCTAGCGGGTTCCTCTCCTAGCACAGATACGCAGTATTTT. Protein product: CASSLGLAGSSPSTDTQYF. The rearrangement links TRBV11-2 to TRBJ2-3; the match to TRBD2 covers 8 bases. The CDR3 spans 19 residues. Germline assignment: CDR1 SGHAT and CDR2 FQNNGV. The V segment lost 1 base and the J segment 0 bases; nucleotides outside the gene matches: 12.

J is TRBJ2-7 and V is TRBV9; D is perhaps TRBD2 (7 bases). CDR1 and CDR2 from the germline V gene are SGDLS and YYNGEE. Between the trimmed V and J ends, which lost 0 bases and 4 bases, there was a span of 14 bases. The CDR3 loop spans 15 amino acids. CDR3 in DNA: TGTGCCAGCAGCGTAGAAGGGGGGGACTTTTACGAGCAGTACTTC. This encodes CASSVEGGDFYEQYF.

This clonotype was seen repeatedly, ten times or more. This chain connects TRBV12-3 or TRBV12-4 to TRBJ2-1; D is uncertain. The CDR3 is 15 residues long. V shed 2 bases and J shed 0 bases, with 8 bases lying between them. The CDR3 loop reads CASSLLFSSYNEQFF. In DNA, the CDR3 is TGTGCCAGCAGTTTACTTTTTAGCTCCTACAATGAGCAGTTCTTC.

This chain connects TRBV7-2 to TRBJ2-3; D is perhaps TRBD2 (6 bases). The V and J ends lost 1 base and 6 bases respectively, with 14 bases between them. The CDR3 length is 15 residues. CDR1 is SGHTA and CDR2 is FQGNSA in the germline V gene. The CDR3 protein is CASSLGGLPRDTQYF. As DNA, the CDR3 is TGTGCCAGCAGCTTAGGAGGACTACCTCGGGATACGCAGTATTTT. Variable domain in full (rest from reference TRBV7-2 and TRBJ2-3): GAGVSQSPSNKVTEKGKDVELRCDPISGHTALYWYRQSLGQGLEFLIYFQGNSAPDKSGLPSDRFSAERTGGSVSTLTIQRTQQEDSAVYLCASSLGGLPRDTQYFGPGTRLTVL.

This clonotype was counted between two and nine times. This sequence joins TRBV10-3 and TRBJ1-1, with D unclear. CDR3 length: 14 residues. Per germline, CDR1 ENHRY and CDR2 SYGVKD. The V end lost 6 bases, the J end lost 4 bases, and 15 bases lay between the germline ends. CDR3 amino acids: CAIRTESGSTEAFF. The CDR3 DNA reads TGTGCCATCAGGACGGAGAGTGGGAGCACTGAAGCTTTCTTT.

This chain uses TRBV2 with TRBJ2-1; a possible D gene is TRBD2 (6 bases). The V and J ends lost 2 bases and 9 bases respectively, with 20 bases between them. The length of the CDR3 is 16 residues. Per germline, CDR1 SNHLY and CDR2 FYNNEI. This CDR3 reads CASSERLARNDGEQFF. The CDR3 DNA sequence: TGTGCCAGCAGTGAAAGGCTAGCGAGGAATGATGGTGAGCAGTTCTTC.

This clonotype was observed a few times. The chain employs TRBV7-2 and TRBJ2-7; either TRBD1 or TRBD2 may fit D (5 bases each). The CDR3 consists of 14 residues. Germline loops: CDR1 SGHTA, CDR2 FQGNSA. Trimming shortened V by 6 bases and J by 0 bases, and 12 bases separated the two germline ends. CDR3 sequence: CASRQDWSSYEQYF. The CDR3 DNA follows: TGTGCCAGCAGACAGGACTGGTCCTCCTACGAGCAGTACTTC.